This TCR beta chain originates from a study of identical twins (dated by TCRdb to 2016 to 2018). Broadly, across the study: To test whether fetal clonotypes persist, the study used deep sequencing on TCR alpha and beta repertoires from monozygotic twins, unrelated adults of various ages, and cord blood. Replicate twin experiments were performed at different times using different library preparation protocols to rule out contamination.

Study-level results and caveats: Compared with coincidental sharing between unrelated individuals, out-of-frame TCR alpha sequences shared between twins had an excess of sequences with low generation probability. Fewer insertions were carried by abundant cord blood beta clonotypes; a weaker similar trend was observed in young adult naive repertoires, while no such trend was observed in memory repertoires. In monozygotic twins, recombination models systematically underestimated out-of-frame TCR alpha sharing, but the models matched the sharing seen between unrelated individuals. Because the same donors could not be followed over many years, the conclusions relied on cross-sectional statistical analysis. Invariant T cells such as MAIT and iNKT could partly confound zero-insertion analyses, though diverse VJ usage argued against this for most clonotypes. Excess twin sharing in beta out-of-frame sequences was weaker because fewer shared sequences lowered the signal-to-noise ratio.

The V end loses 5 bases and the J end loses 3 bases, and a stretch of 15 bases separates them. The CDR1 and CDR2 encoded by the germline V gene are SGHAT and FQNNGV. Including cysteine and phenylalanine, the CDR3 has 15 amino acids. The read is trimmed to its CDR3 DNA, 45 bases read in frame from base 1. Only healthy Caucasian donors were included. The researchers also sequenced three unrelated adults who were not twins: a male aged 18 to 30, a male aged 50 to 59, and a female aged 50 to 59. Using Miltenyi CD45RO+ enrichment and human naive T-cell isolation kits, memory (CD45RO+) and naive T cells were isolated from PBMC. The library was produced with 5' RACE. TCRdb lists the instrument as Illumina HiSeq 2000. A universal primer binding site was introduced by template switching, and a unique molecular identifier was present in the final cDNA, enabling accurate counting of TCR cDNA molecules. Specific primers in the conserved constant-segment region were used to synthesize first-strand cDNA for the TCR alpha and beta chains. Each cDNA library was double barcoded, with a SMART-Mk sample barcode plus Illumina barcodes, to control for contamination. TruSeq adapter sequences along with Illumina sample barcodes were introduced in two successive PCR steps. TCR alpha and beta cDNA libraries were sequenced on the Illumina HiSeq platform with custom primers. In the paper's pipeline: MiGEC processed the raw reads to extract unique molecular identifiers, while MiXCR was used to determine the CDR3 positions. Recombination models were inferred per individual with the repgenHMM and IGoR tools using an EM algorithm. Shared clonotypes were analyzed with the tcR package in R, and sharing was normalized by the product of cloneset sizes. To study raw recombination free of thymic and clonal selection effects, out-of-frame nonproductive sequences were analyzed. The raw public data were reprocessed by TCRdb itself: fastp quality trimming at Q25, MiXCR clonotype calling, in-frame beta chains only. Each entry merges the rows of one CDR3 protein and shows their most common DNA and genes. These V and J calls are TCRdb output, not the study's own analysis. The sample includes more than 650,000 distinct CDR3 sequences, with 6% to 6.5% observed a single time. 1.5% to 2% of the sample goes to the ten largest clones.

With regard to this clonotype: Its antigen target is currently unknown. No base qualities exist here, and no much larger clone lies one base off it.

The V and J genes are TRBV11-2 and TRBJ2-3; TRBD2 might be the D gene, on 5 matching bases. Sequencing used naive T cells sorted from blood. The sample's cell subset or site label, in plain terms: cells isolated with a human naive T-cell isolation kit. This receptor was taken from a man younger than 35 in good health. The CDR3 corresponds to CASSVMGSITDTQYF. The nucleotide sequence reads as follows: TGTGCCAGCAGCGTGATGGGGAGTATTACAGATACGCAGTATTTT.